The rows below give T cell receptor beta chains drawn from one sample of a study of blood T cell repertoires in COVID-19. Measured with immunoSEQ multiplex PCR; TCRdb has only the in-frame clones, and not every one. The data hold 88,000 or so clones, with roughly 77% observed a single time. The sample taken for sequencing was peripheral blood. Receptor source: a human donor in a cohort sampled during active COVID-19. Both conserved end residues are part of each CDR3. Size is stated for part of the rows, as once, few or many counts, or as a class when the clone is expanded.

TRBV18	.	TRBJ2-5	CASSLTGTLLETQYF
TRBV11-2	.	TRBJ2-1	CASSPQTGAYNEQFF
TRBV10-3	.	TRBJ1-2	CAIRDDYGYTF
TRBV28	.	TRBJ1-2	CASHGQGRANYGYTF
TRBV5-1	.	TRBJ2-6	CASTTGASGANVLTF
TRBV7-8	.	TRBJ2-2	CASSLVAAITGELFF
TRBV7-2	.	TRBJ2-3	CASSLEQGGADTQYF
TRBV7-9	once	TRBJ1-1	CASSVTGGSEAFF
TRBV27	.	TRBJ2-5	CASSLFGGRHVRGETQYF
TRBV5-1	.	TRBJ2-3	CASSSLLAGNTDTQYF
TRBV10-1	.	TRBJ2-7	CASSESPSLGIYEQYF
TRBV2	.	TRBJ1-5	CASSVDRGPQPQHF
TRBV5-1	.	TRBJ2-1	CASRWGDPYNEQFF
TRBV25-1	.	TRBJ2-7	CASSEYRGSGNEQYF
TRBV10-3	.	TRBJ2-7	CATRDIAYEQYF
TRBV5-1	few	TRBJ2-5	CASSAEETQYF
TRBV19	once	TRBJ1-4	CASSTLSVGTGGSEKLFF
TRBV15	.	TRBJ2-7	CATSRDKAGGFEQYF
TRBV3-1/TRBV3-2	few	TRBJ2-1	CASSQTSTSGIEQFF
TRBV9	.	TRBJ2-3	CASSAPWREGTDTQYF
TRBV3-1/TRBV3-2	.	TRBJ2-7	CASSQVNSYEQYF
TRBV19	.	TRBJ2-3	CASSTSGLDGTDTQYF
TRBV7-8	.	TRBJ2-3	CASKSRATDTQYF
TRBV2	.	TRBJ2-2	CASSRDYTRGELFF
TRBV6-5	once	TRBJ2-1	CASSGAGVSNEQFF